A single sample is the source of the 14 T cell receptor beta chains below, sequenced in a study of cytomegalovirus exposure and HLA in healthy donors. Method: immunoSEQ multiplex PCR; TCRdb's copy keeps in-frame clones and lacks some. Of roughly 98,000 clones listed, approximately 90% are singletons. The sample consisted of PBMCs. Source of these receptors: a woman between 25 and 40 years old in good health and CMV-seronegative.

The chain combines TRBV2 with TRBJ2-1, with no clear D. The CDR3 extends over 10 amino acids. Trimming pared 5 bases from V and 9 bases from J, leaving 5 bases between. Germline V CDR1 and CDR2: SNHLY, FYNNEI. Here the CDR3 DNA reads TGTGCCAGCAGTAACAGTGAGCAGTTCTTC. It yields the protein CASSNSEQFF.

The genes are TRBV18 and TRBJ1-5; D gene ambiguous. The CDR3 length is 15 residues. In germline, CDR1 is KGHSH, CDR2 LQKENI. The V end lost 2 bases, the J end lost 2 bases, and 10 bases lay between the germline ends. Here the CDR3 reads CASSPEPGGNQPQHF. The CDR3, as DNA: TGTGCCAGCTCACCAGAGCCGGGTGGCAATCAGCCCCAGCATTTT.

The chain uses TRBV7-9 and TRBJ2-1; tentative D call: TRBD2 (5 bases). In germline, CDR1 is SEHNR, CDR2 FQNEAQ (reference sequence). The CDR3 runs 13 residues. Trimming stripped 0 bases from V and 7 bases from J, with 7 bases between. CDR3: CASSLARGNEQFF. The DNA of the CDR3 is TGTGCCAGCAGCTTAGCGAGAGGGAATGAGCAGTTCTTC.

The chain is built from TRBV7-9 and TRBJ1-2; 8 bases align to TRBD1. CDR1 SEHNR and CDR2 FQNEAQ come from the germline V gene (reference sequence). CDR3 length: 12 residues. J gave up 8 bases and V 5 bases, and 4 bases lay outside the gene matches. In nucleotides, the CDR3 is TGTGCCAGCAGCCCGGACAGGGCGGGCTACACCTTC. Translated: CASSPDRAGYTF.

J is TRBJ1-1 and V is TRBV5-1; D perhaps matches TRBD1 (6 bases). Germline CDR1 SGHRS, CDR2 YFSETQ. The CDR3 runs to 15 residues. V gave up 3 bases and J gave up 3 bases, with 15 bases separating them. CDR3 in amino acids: CASSSFTGRDTEAFF. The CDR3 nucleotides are TGCGCCAGCAGCTCGTTTACAGGGCGGGACACTGAAGCTTTCTTT.

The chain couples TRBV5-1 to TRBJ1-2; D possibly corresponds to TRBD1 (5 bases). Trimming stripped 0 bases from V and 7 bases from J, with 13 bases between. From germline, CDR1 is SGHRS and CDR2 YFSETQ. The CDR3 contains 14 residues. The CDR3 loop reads CASSLDFSGLGYTF. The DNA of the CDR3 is TGCGCCAGCAGCTTGGATTTTTCAGGGCTTGGCTACACCTTC.

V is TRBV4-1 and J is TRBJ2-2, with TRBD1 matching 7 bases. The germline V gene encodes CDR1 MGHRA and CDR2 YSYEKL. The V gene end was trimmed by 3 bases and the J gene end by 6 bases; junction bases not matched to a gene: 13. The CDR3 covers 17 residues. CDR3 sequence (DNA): TGCGCCAGCAGCCACCCCGAACGACAGGGCCCCGCCGGGGAGCTGTTTTTT. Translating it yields CASSHPERQGPAGELFF.

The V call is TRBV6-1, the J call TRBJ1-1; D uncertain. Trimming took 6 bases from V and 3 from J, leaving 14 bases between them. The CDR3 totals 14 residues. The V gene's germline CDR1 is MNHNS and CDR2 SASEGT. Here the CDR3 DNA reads TGTGCCAGCAGCTCACAAGCGTTATACACTGAAGCTTTCTTT. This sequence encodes CASSSQALYTEAFF.

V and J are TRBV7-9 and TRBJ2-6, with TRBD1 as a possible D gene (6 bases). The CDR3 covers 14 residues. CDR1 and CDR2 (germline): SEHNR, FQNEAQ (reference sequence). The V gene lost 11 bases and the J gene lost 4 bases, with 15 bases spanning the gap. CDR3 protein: CAWRWGPGANVLTF. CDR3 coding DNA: TGTGCCTGGCGTTGGGGGCCCGGGGCCAACGTCCTGACTTTC.

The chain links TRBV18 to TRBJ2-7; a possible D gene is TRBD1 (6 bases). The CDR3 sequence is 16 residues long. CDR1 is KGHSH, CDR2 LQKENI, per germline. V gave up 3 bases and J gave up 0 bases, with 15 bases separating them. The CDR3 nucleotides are TGTGCCAGCTCACCCAGGGGAGTCGCGCTCTCCTACGAGCAGTACTTC. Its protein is CASSPRGVALSYEQYF. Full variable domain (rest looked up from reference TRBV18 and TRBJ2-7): NAGVMQNPRHLVRRRGQEARLRCSPMKGHSHVYWYRQLPEEGLKFMVYLQKENIIDESGMPKERFSAEFPKEGPSILRIQQVVRGDSAAYFCASSPRGVALSYEQYFGPGTRLTVT.

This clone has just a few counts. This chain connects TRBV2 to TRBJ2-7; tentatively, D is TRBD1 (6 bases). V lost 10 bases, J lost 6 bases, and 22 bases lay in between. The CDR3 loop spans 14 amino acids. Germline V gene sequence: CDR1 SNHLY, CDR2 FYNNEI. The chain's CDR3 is CATQGDRPLFEQYF. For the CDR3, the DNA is TGTGCCACCCAGGGAGACAGGCCCCTGTTCGAGCAGTACTTC.

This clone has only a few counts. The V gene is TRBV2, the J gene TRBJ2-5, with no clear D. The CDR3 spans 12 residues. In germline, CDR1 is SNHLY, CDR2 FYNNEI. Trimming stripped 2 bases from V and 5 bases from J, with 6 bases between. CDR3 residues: CASSELEETQYF. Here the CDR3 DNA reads TGTGCCAGCAGTGAATTGGAGGAGACCCAGTACTTC.

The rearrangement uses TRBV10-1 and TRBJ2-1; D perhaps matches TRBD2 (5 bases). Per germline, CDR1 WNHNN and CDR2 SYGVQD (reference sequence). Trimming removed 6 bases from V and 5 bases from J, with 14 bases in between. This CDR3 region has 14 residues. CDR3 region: CASSGVSVNNEQFF. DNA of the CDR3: TGCGCCAGCAGCGGGGTTTCGGTAAACAATGAGCAGTTCTTC.

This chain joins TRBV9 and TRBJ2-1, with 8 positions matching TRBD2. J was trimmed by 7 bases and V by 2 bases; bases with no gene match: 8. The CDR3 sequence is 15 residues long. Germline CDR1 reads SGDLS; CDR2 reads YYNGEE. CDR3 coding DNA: TGTGCCAGCAGCGTCGGGGGGGCCCCGAGGAATGAGCAGTTCTTC. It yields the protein CASSVGGAPRNEQFF. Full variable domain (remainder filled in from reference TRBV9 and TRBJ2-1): DSGVTQTPKHLITATGQRVTLRCSPRSGDLSVYWYQQSLDQGLQFLIQYYNGEERAKGNILERFSAQQFPDLHSELNLSSLELGDSALYFCASSVGGAPRNEQFFGPGTRLTVL.